This T cell receptor (beta chain) derives from a study of cytomegalovirus exposure and HLA in healthy donors. Whole-study findings and limits: A highly shared variant cluster was judged a likely technical artifact.

A multiplex PCR was run with 60 Vbeta primers and 13 Jbeta primers. Some clones are missing from TCRdb's copy, which holds only in-frame ones; the method was immunoSEQ multiplex PCR. This repertoire shows 110,000 or so clones, 9.5% to 15% found once; its top ten account for about 16%. Concerning this clone: Its specificity is unknown.

CDR1 and CDR2 from the germline V gene are SEHNR and FQNEAQ (reference sequence). The CDR3 is made up of 15 amino acids. Trimming removed 5 bases from V and 2 bases from J, with 12 bases in between. The chain recombines TRBV7-9 with TRBJ2-2; D perhaps matches TRBD2 (5 bases). This TCR was sampled from a man aged 40-55 years in good health and CMV-seropositive. Sequences were obtained from PBMCs. CDR3 coding DNA: TGTGCCAGCAGCCAGCCGGGGTATAACACCGGGGAGCTGTTTTTT. Residues: CASSQPGYNTGELFF. Full variable domain (rest looked up from reference TRBV7-9 and TRBJ2-2): DTGVSQNPRHKITKRGQNVTFRCDPISEHNRLYWYRQTLGQGPEFLTYFQNEAQLEKSRLLSDRFSAERPKGSFSTLEIQRTEQGDSAMYLCASSQPGYNTGELFFGEGSRLTVL.